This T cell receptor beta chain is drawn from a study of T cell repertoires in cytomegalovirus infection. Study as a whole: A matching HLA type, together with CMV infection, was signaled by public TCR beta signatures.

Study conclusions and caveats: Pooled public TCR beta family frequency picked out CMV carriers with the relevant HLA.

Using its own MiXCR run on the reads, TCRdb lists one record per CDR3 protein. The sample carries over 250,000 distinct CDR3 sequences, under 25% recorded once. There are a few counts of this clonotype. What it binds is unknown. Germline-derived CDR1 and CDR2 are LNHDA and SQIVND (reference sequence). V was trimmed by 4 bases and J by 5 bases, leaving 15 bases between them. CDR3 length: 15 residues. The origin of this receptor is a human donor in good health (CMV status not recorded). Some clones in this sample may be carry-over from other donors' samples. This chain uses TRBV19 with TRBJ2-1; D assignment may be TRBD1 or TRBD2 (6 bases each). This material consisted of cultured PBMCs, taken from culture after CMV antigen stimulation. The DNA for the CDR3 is TGTGCCAGTAGTAGAACGGGGGCGCCCAACAATGAGCAGTTCTTC. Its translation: CASSRTGAPNNEQFF. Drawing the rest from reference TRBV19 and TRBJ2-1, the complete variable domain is DGGITQSPKYLFRKEGQNVTLSCEQNLNHDAMYWYRQDPGQGLRLIYYSQIVNDFQKGDIAEGYSVSREKKESFPLTVTSAQKNPTAFYLCASSRTGAPNNEQFFGPGTRLTVL.